This T cell receptor (beta chain) was recorded in a study of T cells in Graves' hyperthyroidism and ophthalmopathy. The V and J ends lost 0 bases and 9 bases respectively, with 15 bases between them. This CDR3 has 15 amino acids. Germline assignment: CDR1 SGHAT and CDR2 FQNNGV. In its sample, this clonotype was seen many times. RNA transcripts served as the template for amplifying TCR beta CDR3 regions. TCR CDR3 regions were first amplified by RT-PCR with HTBI primers. TCRdb analysed the multiplex PCR reads with MiXCR anew, one entry per CDR3 protein. Altogether about 210,000 distinct CDR3 sequences are present, 15% to 20% being singletons, with the ten largest covering under 65%. Stable Graves' hyperthyroidism denoted no ophthalmopathy progression over 18 months. Uncontrolled infection, other autoimmune disease, pregnancy or lactation excluded patients.

The sample comprised blood. The chain recombines TRBV11-2 with TRBJ2-1, with D possibly matching TRBD2 (6 bases). This clonotype originated in a man aged 50 to 60 with Graves' hyperthyroidism. CDR3 residues: CASSLDGGGYTEQFF. CDR3 DNA sequence: TGTGCCAGCAGCTTAGATGGAGGAGGGTATACTGAGCAGTTCTTC.